Presented here are 16 T cell receptor beta chains from one specimen sequenced in a study of cytomegalovirus exposure and HLA in healthy donors. The PCR made use of 60 Vbeta and 13 Jbeta primers. The table came from immunoSEQ multiplex PCR; TCRdb's copy has only in-frame clones and leaves some out. The sample records about 250,000 clones, about 75% being singletons. The sequenced sample was PBMCs. Source of these receptors: a female donor in good health and CMV-seronegative.

The rearrangement uses TRBV2 and TRBJ2-2; D gene ambiguous. The CDR3 length is 14 residues. Germline CDR1 and CDR2: SNHLY and FYNNEI. Trimming removed 7 bases from V and 3 bases from J, with 12 bases in between. CDR3: CASNSAADTGELFF. As DNA, the CDR3 is TGTGCCAGCAATTCTGCCGCAGACACCGGGGAGCTGTTTTTT.

The rearrangement links TRBV6-5 to TRBJ2-7; D is possibly TRBD1 (5 bases). Germline CDR1 reads MNHEY; CDR2 reads SVGAGI. This CDR3 spans 13 amino acids. V gave up 7 bases and J gave up 0 bases, with 10 bases separating them. The CDR3: CASMGQGSYEQYF. DNA of the CDR3: TGTGCCAGCATGGGGCAGGGCTCCTACGAGCAGTACTTC.

The chain employs TRBV25-1 and TRBJ2-3, with D perhaps TRBD2 (6 bases). Germline CDR1 reads MGHDK; CDR2 reads SYGVNS. V was trimmed by 3 bases and J by 4 bases, leaving 17 bases between them. CDR3 length: 16 residues. The CDR3 coding sequence is TGTGCCAGCAGTGAGTCCCGCGGGAATAAGGCAGATACGCAGTATTTT. Translating gives CASSESRGNKADTQYF.

The chain couples TRBV5-4 to TRBJ2-1, with 7 bases identical to TRBD2. CDR3 length equals 18 residues. Germline-derived CDR1 and CDR2 are SGHNT and YYREEE (reference sequence). Trimming cost V 3 bases and J 6 bases; bases outside gene matches: 18. The CDR3 loop reads CASSSGGGGRSGTNEQFF. CDR3 sequence (DNA): TGTGCCAGCAGCTCGGGGGGAGGAGGGAGGAGCGGTACCAATGAGCAGTTCTTC.

The CDR3 nucleotides are TGTGCCAGCAGCATCAGACAGGCTGGCGGGGAGCTGTTTTTT. As protein: CASSIRQAGGELFF. The gene calls are TRBV2 and TRBJ2-2, with D tentatively TRBD1 (6 bases). The ends were cut back, 6 bases at V and 7 bases at J, with 15 bases in the middle. CDR3 size: 14 residues. CDR1 and CDR2 from the germline V gene are SNHLY and FYNNEI.

The V and J genes are TRBV9 and TRBJ2-7; TRBD2 matches at 14 bases. The CDR3 has 16 residues. CDR1 is SGDLS and CDR2 is YYNGEE in the germline V gene. V lost 0 bases and J lost 1; bases outside the gene matches: 0. This CDR3 reads CASSVGTSGRSYEQYF. For the CDR3, the DNA is TGTGCCAGCAGCGTAGGGACTAGCGGGAGGTCCTACGAGCAGTACTTC.

This clone was detected a few times. The same CDR3 is also encoded by other DNA sequences in this sample. The gene calls are TRBV6-5 and TRBJ2-2; D unresolved. CDR3 length equals 13 residues. Germline V lookup: CDR1 MNHEY, CDR2 SVGAGI. V was pared by 0 bases and J by 5 bases, with 4 bases between. This CDR3 is CASSYSRTGELFF. CDR3 sequence (DNA): TGTGCCAGCAGTTACTCGAGGACCGGGGAGCTGTTTTTT.

This chain uses TRBV18 with TRBJ1-4, with D uncertain. Per germline, CDR1 KGHSH and CDR2 LQKENI. This CDR3 is built from 12 residues. Trimming took off 4 bases at V and 7 bases at J, with 7 bases between the two ends. The CDR3 is CASSRPREKLFF. The CDR3 nucleotides read TGTGCCAGCTCACGACCGCGTGAAAAACTGTTTTTT.

The chain links TRBV5-1 to TRBJ1-1; TRBD1 is a possible D gene (5 bases). Trimming removed 3 bases from V and 0 bases from J, with 21 bases in between. The CDR3 runs 18 residues. Germline assignment: CDR1 SGHRS and CDR2 YFSETQ. The CDR3 reads CASSSLTDIWTLNTEAFF. CDR3 DNA: TGCGCCAGCAGCTCTCTGACGGACATATGGACCCTGAACACTGAAGCTTTCTTT.

This chain uses TRBV30 with TRBJ2-5; TRBD1 agrees at 8 bases. The CDR3 spans 12 residues. The germline CDR1 and CDR2 sequences are GTSNPN and SVGIG (reference sequence). J lost 7 bases, V lost 4 bases, and 5 bases had no gene match. Written as DNA, the CDR3 is TGTGCCTGGAACACAGGGGGTCGGACCCAGTACTTC. Residues: CAWNTGGRTQYF.

About this clone: Other DNA variants within this sample encode the same CDR3. J is TRBJ1-3 and V is TRBV2, with TRBD1 as a possible D gene (5 bases). Germline loops: CDR1 SNHLY, CDR2 FYNNEI. V was pared by 4 bases and J by 4 bases, with 11 bases between. The CDR3 is 14 residues long. The CDR3 DNA is TGTGCCAGCAGTGTATCTGGGGCCGGAAACACCATATATTTT. Protein sequence: CASSVSGAGNTIYF.

This chain connects TRBV5-4 to TRBJ2-1; 9 bases are a match to TRBD2. J was trimmed by 4 bases and V by 2 bases; bases with no gene match: 4. CDR3 length equals 15 residues. From germline, CDR1 is SGHNT and CDR2 YYREEE (reference sequence). In nucleotides, the CDR3 is TGTGCCAGCAGCTTAAGTAGCGGGAGATACAATGAGCAGTTCTTC. This codes for CASSLSSGRYNEQFF. The whole variable domain, remainder taken from reference TRBV5-4 and TRBJ2-1, is ETGVTQSPTHLIKTRGQQVTLRCSSQSGHNTVSWYQQALGQGPQFIFQYYREEENGRGNFPPRFSGLQFPNYSSELNVNALELDDSALYLCASSLSSGRYNEQFFGPGTRLTVL.

The chain combines TRBV2 with TRBJ2-5; 7 bases map to TRBD1. The DNA end lines up better with TRBJ2-7; the J call may be wrong. Germline-derived CDR1 and CDR2 are SNHLY and FYNNEI. The CDR3 loop spans 13 amino acids. The CDR3 here is CASSEPDRYEQYF. As DNA, the CDR3 is TGTGCCAGCAGTGAACCGGACAGGTACGAGCAGTACTTC.

For the CDR3, the DNA is TGCGCCAGCAGTACTAGCCTCCTCACCTCCTACAATGAGCAGTTCTTC. It translates to CASSTSLLTSYNEQFF. This chain connects TRBV10-1 to TRBJ2-1; tentatively, D is TRBD2 (6 bases). The V and J ends lost 5 bases and 0 bases respectively, with 14 bases between them. Germline CDR1 and CDR2: WNHNN and SYGVQD (reference sequence). The length of the CDR3 is 16 residues.

This clone was recorded a few times. The rearrangement joins TRBV11-2 to TRBJ1-4, with 7 bases lining up with TRBD1. The germline CDR1 and CDR2 sequences are SGHAT and FQNNGV. The length of the CDR3 is 14 residues. V lost 2 bases to trimming and J lost 7 bases; unmatched junction nucleotides: 4. CDR3 coding DNA: TGTGCCAGCAGCTTAAGGGACAGCCTTGAAAAACTGTTTTTT. It specifies CASSLRDSLEKLFF.

The chain recombines TRBV10-1 with TRBJ2-3, with 7 bases lining up with TRBD2. Trimming at V came to 11 bases and at J to 3 bases, leaving 11 bases not matched to a gene. Per germline, CDR1 WNHNN and CDR2 SYGVQD (reference sequence). This CDR3 contains 14 residues. The CDR3 protein is CAARGGRWTDTQYF. Written as DNA, the CDR3 is TGCGCCGCTCGGGGCGGGAGATGGACAGATACGCAGTATTTT.